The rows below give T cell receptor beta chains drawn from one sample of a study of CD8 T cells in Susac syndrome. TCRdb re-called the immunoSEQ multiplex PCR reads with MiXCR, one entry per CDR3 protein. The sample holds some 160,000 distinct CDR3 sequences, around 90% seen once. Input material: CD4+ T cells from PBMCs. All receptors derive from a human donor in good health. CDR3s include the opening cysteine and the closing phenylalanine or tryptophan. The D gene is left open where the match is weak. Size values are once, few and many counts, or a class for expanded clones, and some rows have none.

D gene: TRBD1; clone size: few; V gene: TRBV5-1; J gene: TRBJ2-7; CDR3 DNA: TGCGCCAGCAGCTCCGCCTGGGGACAGGGGGGCGAGCAGTACTTC; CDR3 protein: CASSSAWGQGGEQYF
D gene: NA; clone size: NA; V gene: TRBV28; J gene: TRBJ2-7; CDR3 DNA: TGTGCCAGTCAGGGTGATTACGAGCAGTACTTC; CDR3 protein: CASQGDYEQYF
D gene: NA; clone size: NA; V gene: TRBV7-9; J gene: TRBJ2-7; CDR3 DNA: TGTGCCAGCAGCTTAGTGGGCAGGAGCTCCTACGAGCAGTACTTC; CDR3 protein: CASSLVGRSSYEQYF
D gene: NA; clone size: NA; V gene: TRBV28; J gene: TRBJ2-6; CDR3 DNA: TGTGCCAGCAGTTTACCGGGGTATGGGGCCAACGTCCTGACTTTC; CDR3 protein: CASSLPGYGANVLTF
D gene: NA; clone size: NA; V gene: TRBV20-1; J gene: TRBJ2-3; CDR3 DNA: TGCAGTGCTAGTAAGCCTAGCACAGATACGCAGTATTTT; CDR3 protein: CSASKPSTDTQYF
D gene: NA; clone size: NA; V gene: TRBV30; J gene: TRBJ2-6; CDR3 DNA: TGTGCCTTCACGCAGGGGAGCTCTGGGGCCAACGTCCTGACTTTC; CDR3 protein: CAFTQGSSGANVLTF
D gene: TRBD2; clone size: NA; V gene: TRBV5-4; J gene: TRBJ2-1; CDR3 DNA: TGTGCCAGCAGCGGATTAGCGGGAGCCCTGTACAATGAGCAGTTCTTC; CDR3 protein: CASSGLAGALYNEQFF
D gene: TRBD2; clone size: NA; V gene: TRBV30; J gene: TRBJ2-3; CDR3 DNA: TGTGCCTGGAGTGGTCTAGCGGGGCCTAGAGATACGCAGTATTTT; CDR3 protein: CAWSGLAGPRDTQYF
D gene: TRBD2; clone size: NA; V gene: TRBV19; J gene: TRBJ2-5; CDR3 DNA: TGTGCCAGTAGCACCCGGGGACTAGCGGGAGTGGGGGCCCAGTACTTC; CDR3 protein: CASSTRGLAGVGAQYF
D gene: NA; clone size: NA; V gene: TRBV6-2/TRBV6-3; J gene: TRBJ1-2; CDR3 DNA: TGTGCCAGCAGCCGGGGACTGAACTATGGCTACACCTTC; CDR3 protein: CASSRGLNYGYTF
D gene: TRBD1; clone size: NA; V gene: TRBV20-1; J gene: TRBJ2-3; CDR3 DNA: TGCAGTGCTAGAGGAGGACAGGGAGGAGATACGCAGTATTTT; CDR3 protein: CSARGGQGGDTQYF
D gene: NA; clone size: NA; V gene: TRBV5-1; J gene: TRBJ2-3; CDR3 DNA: TGCGCCAGCAGACCGGGGGCTAGCACAGATACGCAGTATTTT; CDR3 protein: CASRPGASTDTQYF
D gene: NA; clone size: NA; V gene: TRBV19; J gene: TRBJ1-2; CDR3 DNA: TGTGCCAGCCGAAGGGGTGGCTACACCTTC; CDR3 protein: CASRRGGYTF
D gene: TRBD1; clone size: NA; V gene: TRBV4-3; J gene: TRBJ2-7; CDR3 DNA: TGCGCCAGCAGCCAGGCGACAGGGTTAGGGGAGCAGTACTTC; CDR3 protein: CASSQATGLGEQYF
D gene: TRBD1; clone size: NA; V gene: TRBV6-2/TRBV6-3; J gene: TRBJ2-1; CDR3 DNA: TGTGCCAGCAGTTATGCCTGGACAGGGGTTCCCAATGAGCAGTTCTTC; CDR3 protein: CASSYAWTGVPNEQFF
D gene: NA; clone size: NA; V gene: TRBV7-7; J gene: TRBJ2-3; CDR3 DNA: TGTGCCAGCAGCGCCCGACTTACAGATACGCAGTATTTT; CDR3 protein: CASSARLTDTQYF
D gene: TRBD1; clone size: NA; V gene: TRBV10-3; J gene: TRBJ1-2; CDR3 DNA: TGTGCCATCAGTGAGTTGGGACAGAATGGCTACACCTTC; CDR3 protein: CAISELGQNGYTF
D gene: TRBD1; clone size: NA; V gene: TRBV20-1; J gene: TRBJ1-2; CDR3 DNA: TGCAGTGCCCCACGAGGGGGCGGGTACGGCTACACCTTC; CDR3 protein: CSAPRGGGYGYTF
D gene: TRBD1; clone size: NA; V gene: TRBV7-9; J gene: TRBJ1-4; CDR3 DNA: TGTGCCAGCAGCCGGGACAGGGGGCGTGAAAAACTGTTTTTT; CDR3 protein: CASSRDRGREKLFF
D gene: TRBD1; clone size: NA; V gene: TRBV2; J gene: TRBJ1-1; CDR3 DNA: TGTGCCAGCAGAGGGGACAGGGGGGACACTGAAGCTTTCTTT; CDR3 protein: CASRGDRGDTEAFF
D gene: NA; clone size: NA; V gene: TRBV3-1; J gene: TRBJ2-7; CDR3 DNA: TGTGCCAGCAGCCAAGGGGGACCAGGCCACGAGCAGTACTTC; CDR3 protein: CASSQGGPGHEQYF
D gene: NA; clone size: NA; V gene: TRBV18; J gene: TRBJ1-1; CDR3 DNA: TGTGCCAGCTCACCACATTCGCCAGACAGGCGGAACACTGAAGCTTTCTTT; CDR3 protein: CASSPHSPDRRNTEAFF
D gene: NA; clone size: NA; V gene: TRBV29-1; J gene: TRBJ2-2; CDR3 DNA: TGCAGCGTCGAAAGGGACCTCAGGACCGGGGAGCTGTTTTTT; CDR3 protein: CSVERDLRTGELFF
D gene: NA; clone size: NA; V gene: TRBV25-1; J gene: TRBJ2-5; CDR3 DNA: TGTGCCAGCAGTGAAGGGGGCAGAGAGACCCAGTACTTC; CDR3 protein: CASSEGGRETQYF
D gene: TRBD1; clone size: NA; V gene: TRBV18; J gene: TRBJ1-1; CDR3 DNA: TGTGCCAGCTCAGCTCGGACAGGGGCCCTGGACACTGAAGCTTTCTTT; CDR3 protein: CASSARTGALDTEAFF
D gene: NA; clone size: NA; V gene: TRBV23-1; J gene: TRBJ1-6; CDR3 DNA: TGCGCCAGCAGTCGTAGACCTTTAGGCTCCTATAATTCACCCCTCCACTTT; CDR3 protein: CASSRRPLGSYNSPLHF
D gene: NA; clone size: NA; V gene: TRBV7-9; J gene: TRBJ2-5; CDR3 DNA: TGTGCCAGCAGCTTAGCGGGGCACCAAGAGACCCAGTACTTC; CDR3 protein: CASSLAGHQETQYF
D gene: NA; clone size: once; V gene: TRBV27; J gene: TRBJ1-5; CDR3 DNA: TGTGCCAGCAGTTTCAACCTCAATCAGCCCCAGCATTTT; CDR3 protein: CASSFNLNQPQHF
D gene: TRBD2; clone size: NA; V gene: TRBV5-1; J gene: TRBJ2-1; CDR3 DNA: TGCGCCAGCAGCTTGGGCGGGAGGGACCACAATGAGCAGTTCTTC; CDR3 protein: CASSLGGRDHNEQFF
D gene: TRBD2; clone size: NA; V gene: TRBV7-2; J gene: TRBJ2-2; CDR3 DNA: TGTGCCAGCAGCAAACTAGCGGGAGGAAACACCGGGGAGCTGTTTTTT; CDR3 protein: CASSKLAGGNTGELFF
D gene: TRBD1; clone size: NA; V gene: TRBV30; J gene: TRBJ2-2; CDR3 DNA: TGTGCCTCCCGGAGAGGGGACAGGAGTCTTGCCGGGGAGCTGTTTTTT; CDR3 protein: CASRRGDRSLAGELFF
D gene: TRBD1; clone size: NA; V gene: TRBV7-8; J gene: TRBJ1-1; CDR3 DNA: TGTGCCAGCAGTTCCTTACAGGGGGCAGCTTTCTTT; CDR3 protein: CASSSLQGAAFF
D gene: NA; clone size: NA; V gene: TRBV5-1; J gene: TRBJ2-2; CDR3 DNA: TGCGCCAGCAAGAAGGGGAACACCGGGGAGCTGTTTTTT; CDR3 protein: CASKKGNTGELFF
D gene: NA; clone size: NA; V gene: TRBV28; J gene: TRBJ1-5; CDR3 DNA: TGTGCCAGCAGTTTATTCCTCAGCAATCAGCCCCAGCATTTT; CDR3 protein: CASSLFLSNQPQHF
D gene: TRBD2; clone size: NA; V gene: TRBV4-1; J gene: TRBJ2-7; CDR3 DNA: TGCGCCAGCAGCCACCCGACTAGCGGGAGAGGGGCCTACGAGCAGTACTTC; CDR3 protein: CASSHPTSGRGAYEQYF
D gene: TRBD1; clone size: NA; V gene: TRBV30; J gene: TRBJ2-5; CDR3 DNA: TGTGCCTGGAGTGGACAGGGAGAGACCCAGTACTTC; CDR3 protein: CAWSGQGETQYF
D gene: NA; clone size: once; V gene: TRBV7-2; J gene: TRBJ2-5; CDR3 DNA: TGTGCCAGCAGCTTAGGCTCGGTACAAGAGACCCAGTACTTC; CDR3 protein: CASSLGSVQETQYF
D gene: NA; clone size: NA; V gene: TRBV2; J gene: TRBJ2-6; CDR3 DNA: TGTGCCAGCCTAGGGTCTGGGGCCAACGTCCTGACTTTC; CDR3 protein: CASLGSGANVLTF
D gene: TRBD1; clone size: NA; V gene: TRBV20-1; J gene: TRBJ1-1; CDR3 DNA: TGCAGTGCTAGTTTGGGACAGGGAGAAGCTTTCTTT; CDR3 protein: CSASLGQGEAFF
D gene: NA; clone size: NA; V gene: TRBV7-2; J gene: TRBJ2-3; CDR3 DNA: TGTGCCAGCAGCTTAGACAACCTACTGACAGATACGCAGTATTTT; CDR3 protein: CASSLDNLLTDTQYF
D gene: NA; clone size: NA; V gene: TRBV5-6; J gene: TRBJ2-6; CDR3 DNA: TGTGCCAGCAGCTTCACAGGCTCTGGGGCCAACGTCCTGACTTTC; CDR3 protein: CASSFTGSGANVLTF
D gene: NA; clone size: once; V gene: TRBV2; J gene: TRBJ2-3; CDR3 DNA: TGTGCCAGCCGGCCCAGCGGTGTCCCAGATACGCAGTATTTT; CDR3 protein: CASRPSGVPDTQYF
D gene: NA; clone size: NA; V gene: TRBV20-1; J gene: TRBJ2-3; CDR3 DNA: TGCAGTGCTAGACCTCTTACAGGGCCAGATACGCAGTATTTT; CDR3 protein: CSARPLTGPDTQYF
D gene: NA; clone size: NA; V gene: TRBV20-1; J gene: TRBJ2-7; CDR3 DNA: TGCAGTGCTAGGATCGACAGAACCTACGAGCAGTACTTC; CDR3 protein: CSARIDRTYEQYF
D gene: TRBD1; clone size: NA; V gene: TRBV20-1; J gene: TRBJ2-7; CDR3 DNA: TGCAGTGCTAGGGGGACAGGGGGAGCCTACGAGCAGTACTTC; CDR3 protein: CSARGTGGAYEQYF
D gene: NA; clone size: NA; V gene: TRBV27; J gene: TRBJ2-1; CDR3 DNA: TGTGCCAGCAGTTTTTACCAGGGCCCGCAGTTCTTC; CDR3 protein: CASSFYQGPQFF
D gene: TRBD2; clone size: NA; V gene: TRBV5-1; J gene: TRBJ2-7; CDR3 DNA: TGCGCCAGCAGCTTGGCGTTGCCAGGGAGGGACGAGCAGTACTTC; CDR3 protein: CASSLALPGRDEQYF
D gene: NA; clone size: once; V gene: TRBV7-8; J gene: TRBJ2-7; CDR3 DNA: TGTGCCAGCAGCCTAGTTTACAGCTCCTACGAGCAGTACTTC; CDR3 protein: CASSLVYSSYEQYF
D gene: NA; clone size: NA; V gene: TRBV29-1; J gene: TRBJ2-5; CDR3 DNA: TGCAGCGTTGTCAGGCAACAAGAGACCCAGTACTTC; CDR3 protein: CSVVRQQETQYF
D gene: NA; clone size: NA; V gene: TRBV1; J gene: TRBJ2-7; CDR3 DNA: TGCACCAGCAGCGGGGGTCCCTGCTCGAGGGGAACCGAGCAGTACTTC; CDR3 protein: CTSSGGPCSRGTEQYF
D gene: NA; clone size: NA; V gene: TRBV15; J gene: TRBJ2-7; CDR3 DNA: TGTGCCACCAGCAGAGAGGAGGGTGTCCACGAGCAGTACTTC; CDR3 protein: CATSREEGVHEQYF
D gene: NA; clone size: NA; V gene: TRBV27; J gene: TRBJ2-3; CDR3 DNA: TGTGCCAGCACCCCAGTCGCGGGGGCCACAGATACGCAGTATTTT; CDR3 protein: CASTPVAGATDTQYF
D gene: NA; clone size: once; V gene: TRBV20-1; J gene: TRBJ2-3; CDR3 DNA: TGCAGTGCTAACGCCCCAGATACGCAGTATTTT; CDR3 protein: CSANAPDTQYF
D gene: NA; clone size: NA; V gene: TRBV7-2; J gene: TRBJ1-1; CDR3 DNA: TGTGCCAGCAGCTCCAGAAGGGGTGGGACTGAAGCTTTCTTT; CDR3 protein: CASSSRRGGTEAFF
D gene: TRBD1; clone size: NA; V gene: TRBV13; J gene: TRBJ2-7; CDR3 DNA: TGTGCCAGCGGGGACAGGGTAATGGAGCAGTACTTC; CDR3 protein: CASGDRVMEQYF
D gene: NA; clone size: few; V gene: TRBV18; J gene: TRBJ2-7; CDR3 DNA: TGTGCCAGCTCACCAGGGGGTAGGTACGAGCAGTACTTC; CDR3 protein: CASSPGGRYEQYF
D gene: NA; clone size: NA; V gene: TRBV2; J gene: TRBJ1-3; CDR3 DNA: TGTGCCAGCCAGCGGAGCTCTGGAAACACCATATATTTT; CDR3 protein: CASQRSSGNTIYF
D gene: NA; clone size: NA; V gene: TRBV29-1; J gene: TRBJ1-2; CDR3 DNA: TGCAGCGCAACGGACGGACGTAACTATGGCTACACCTTC; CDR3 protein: CSATDGRNYGYTF
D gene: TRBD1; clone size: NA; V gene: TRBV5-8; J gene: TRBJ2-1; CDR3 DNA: TGTGCCAGCAGCGCCCGGGACAGGGGCCCCTATGAGCAGTTCTTC; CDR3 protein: CASSARDRGPYEQFF
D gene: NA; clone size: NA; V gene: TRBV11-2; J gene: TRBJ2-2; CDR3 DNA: TGTGCCAGCAGCCGGGGACTTGTGAACACCGGGGAGCTGTTTTTT; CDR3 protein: CASSRGLVNTGELFF